This entry features one T cell receptor beta chain sequence. The sequenced cases were selected for having the highest brain T cell transcript signatures. Patients received at least one anti-epileptic drug before surgery. Method: immunoSEQ multiplex PCR; TCRdb's copy keeps in-frame clones and lacks some. The table records just under 65,000 clones, approximately 95% of them present only once. This sample stems from a study of brain T cells in children with intractable seizures. The CDR3 spans 13 residues. Trimming took 6 bases from V and 3 from J, leaving 11 bases between them. The source of this sequence is a boy under two years old with focal cortical dysplasia and intractable seizures. The chain links TRBV12-3 or TRBV12-4 to TRBJ1-2; no definite D call. The specimen was peripheral blood, collected at surgery. For the CDR3, the DNA is TGTGCCAGCAGCCTATTTCTGGACTATGGCTACACCTTC. Translation: CASSLFLDYGYTF.